The 17 T cell receptor beta chains presented below share a single source sample, sequenced in a study of CD8 T cells in ankylosing spondylitis. MiXCR, applied by TCRdb to the 5' RACE reads, yields one record per CDR3 protein. Altogether over 200,000 distinct CDR3 sequences are present, about 10% being singletons, with the ten largest covering 21%. The material sequenced was blood, either unsorted or a sorted T cell fraction (not recorded which). The source of these receptors is a male donor with ankylosing spondylitis or in good health (not recorded which).

The rearrangement links TRBV4-1 to TRBJ2-5; D may correspond to TRBD1 or TRBD2 (5 bases each). Germline V gives CDR1 MGHRA, CDR2 YSYEKL. The CDR3 has 15 residues. V lost 0 bases to trimming and J lost 2 bases, with 10 bases between them. DNA of the CDR3: TGCGCCAGCAGCCAAGACGGGACCGAACAAGAGACCCAGTACTTC. As protein: CASSQDGTEQETQYF.

This clonotype was seen a handful of times. The chain joins TRBV12-3 or TRBV12-4 to TRBJ1-1; D is possibly TRBD1 (6 bases). The CDR3 has 13 residues. Trimming took off 4 bases at V and 3 bases at J, with 9 bases between the two ends. The DNA of the CDR3 is TGTGCCAGCAGTTACAAGGGGGACACTGAAGCTTTCTTT. This sequence encodes CASSYKGDTEAFF.

This clonotype was counted ten times or more. V usage is TRBV25-1 and J usage is TRBJ2-1; 13 nucleotides agree with TRBD2. The CDR3 runs to 15 residues. Trimming removed 4 bases from V and 4 bases from J; junction bases left unmatched: 1. Germline V gene sequence: CDR1 MGHDK, CDR2 SYGVNS. CDR3 in amino acids: CASSGTSGGYNEQFF. The CDR3 DNA follows: TGTGCCAGCAGTGGGACTAGCGGGGGATACAATGAGCAGTTCTTC.

This clonotype was recorded many times. The chain couples TRBV20-1 to TRBJ2-1; D unresolved. The CDR3 is 11 residues long. Germline V CDR1 and CDR2: DFQATT, SNEGSKA (reference sequence). Written as DNA, the CDR3 is TGCAGAGTGAAGGGTTACAATGAGCAGTTCTTC. Its protein is CRVKGYNEQFF.

V usage is TRBV3-1 and J usage is TRBJ2-1; weak D call: TRBD2 (6 bases). The germline gives CDR1 LGHDT, CDR2 YNNKEL (reference sequence). V was pared by 2 bases and J by 5 bases, with 10 bases between. CDR3 size: 14 residues. Written as DNA, the CDR3 is TGTGCCAGCAGCCAACGTCTAGCGCACAATGAGCAGTTCTTC. Translation gives CASSQRLAHNEQFF.

This clonotype was picked up a small number of times. J is TRBJ2-7 and V is TRBV5-4; D uncertain. CDR3 length: 14 residues. V gave up 4 bases and J gave up 6 bases, with 17 bases separating them. Per germline, CDR1 SGHNT and CDR2 YYREEE (reference sequence). CDR3 in DNA: TGTGCCAGCAGCCTCACGACAATGGCGAGCGAGCAGTACTTC. Protein: CASSLTTMASEQYF.

The sample holds many counts of this clonotype. The chain combines TRBV20-1 with TRBJ2-5, with D hard to call. Germline loops: CDR1 DFQATT, CDR2 SNEGSKA (reference sequence). The CDR3 loop spans 10 amino acids. V was cut by 2 bases and J by 5 bases, with 3 bases left in between. As DNA, the CDR3 is TGCAGTGCTAGACAGGAGACCCAGTACTTC. This translates into CSARQETQYF.

This clonotype was detected a few times. The chain has TRBV6-5 and TRBJ2-5, with TRBD1 as a possible D gene (6 bases). With 0 bases removed from V and 5 bases from J, the gap between germline ends came to 22 bases. This CDR3 has 18 amino acids. The germline V gene has CDR1 MNHEY and CDR2 SVGAGI. In DNA form, the CDR3 reads TGTGCCAGCAGTTACTCGAGACCGGGACAAGGTCGTCGGGAGACCCAGTACTTC. Translation: CASSYSRPGQGRRETQYF.

With regard to this clonotype: A much larger clone differs by one base, so this may be a read error. The rearrangement joins TRBV29-1 to TRBJ2-7; D possibly corresponds to TRBD2 (6 bases). The CDR3 extends over 12 amino acids. Germline V gene sequence: CDR1 SQVTM, CDR2 ANQGSEA. The CDR3 DNA follows: TGCGGCGCCGGAGTGGCGGGGTACGAGCAGTACTTC. It yields the protein CGAGVAGYEQYF.

The table lists this clonotype with many counts. The chain combines TRBV7-8 with TRBJ1-2; TRBD1 might be the D (6 bases). The CDR3 sequence is 14 residues long. Trimming pared 5 bases from V and 5 bases from J, leaving 15 bases between. Germline V gives CDR1 SGHVS, CDR2 FQNEAQ. The DNA of the CDR3 is TGTGCCAGCAGCCCAAGGGAACAGGGTTATGGCTACACCTTC. It encodes CASSPREQGYGYTF.

Many counts were recorded for this clonotype. The chain combines TRBV20-1 with TRBJ1-2; a weak D match, TRBD1 (6 bases). V was shortened by 5 bases and J by 1 base, with 23 bases between the two germline ends. Germline values: CDR1 DFQATT, CDR2 SNEGSKA (reference sequence). The CDR3 has 17 residues. CDR3 bases: TGCAGTGCTCCGCCTAATACAGGGTTACAGCATAACTATGGCTACACCTTC. It codes for CSAPPNTGLQHNYGYTF.

A word on this clonotype: Since a much larger clone is just one base distant, this may be a read error. The V call is TRBV12-3 or TRBV12-4, the J call TRBJ2-4; D perhaps matches TRBD1 (5 bases). This CDR3 comprises 13 residues. The CDR3 here is CASSLGSPGILYF. The DNA for the CDR3 is TGTGCCAGCAGTTTAGGCAGCCCAGGGATTCTGTACTTC.

This clonotype appeared a single time. Just one base apart from a much larger clone, this may be a read error. V gene TRBV5-1 combines with J gene TRBJ2-7; 12 positions match TRBD2. Per germline, CDR1 SGHRS and CDR2 YFSETQ. The V segment lost 5 bases and the J segment 3 bases; nucleotides outside the gene matches: 6. The CDR3 has 15 amino acids. CDR3 DNA sequence: TGCGCCAGCAGAGCTAGCGGGGGGGCCGTCTACGAGCAGTACTTC. Translating it yields CASRASGGAVYEQYF.

The CDR3 DNA is TGTGCCAGCATTAATACTCTGTCTAATGAAAAACTGTTTTTT. Protein sequence: CASINTLSNEKLFF. The gene calls are TRBV2 and TRBJ1-4; D gene unclear. The CDR3 is 14 amino acids. The germline V gene encodes CDR1 SNHLY and CDR2 FYNNEI. The V gene lost 7 bases and the J gene lost 3 bases, with 12 bases spanning the gap.

This clonotype occurred many times. The rearrangement joins TRBV7-9 to TRBJ2-1; 8 bases fit TRBD2. This CDR3 spans 14 amino acids. Germline V gives CDR1 SEHNR, CDR2 FQNEAQ (reference sequence). Germline trimming cut 5 bases from V and 8 bases from J; bases unmatched to any gene: 8. CDR3 sequence (DNA): TGTGCCAGCAGCGGGTGGACTAGCTCTTATGAGCAGTTCTTC. Encoded protein: CASSGWTSSYEQFF.

V is TRBV5-1 and J is TRBJ2-7; D call uncertain. This CDR3 spans 14 amino acids. Germline CDR1 SGHRS, CDR2 YFSETQ. V was cut by 3 bases and J by 3 bases, with 13 bases left in between. CDR3: CASSWTTVDYEQYF. CDR3 DNA sequence: TGCGCCAGCAGCTGGACGACGGTCGACTACGAGCAGTACTTC.

This clonotype turned up a few times. The chain joins TRBV15 to TRBJ2-5; D gene ambiguous. This CDR3 has 16 residues. Germline V CDR1 and CDR2: LNHNV, YYDKDF (reference sequence). V was pared by 0 bases and J by 2 bases, with 13 bases between. The chain's CDR3 is CATSRDPRQRQETQYF. CDR3 DNA sequence: TGTGCCACCAGCAGAGATCCCCGGCAGAGACAAGAGACCCAGTACTTC.